One T cell receptor beta chain is described in this entry. A read error may account for a junction end that differs from germline. These data are taken from a study of blood T cell repertoires in COVID-19. The CDR3 contains 14 residues. The germline V gene has CDR1 MNHEY and CDR2 SVGAGI. Measured with immunoSEQ multiplex PCR; TCRdb has only the in-frame clones, and not every one. The sample has under 300,000 clones, roughly four fifths seen once; the top ten hold about 3.2%. The chain carries TRBV6-5 and TRBJ1-1; TRBD1 aligns across 9 bases. The sequencing sample was made of peripheral blood. The TCR was taken from a woman under 30 with acute or convalescent COVID-19. CDR3 coding DNA: TGTGCCAGTGGACAGGGGATGGTGAACGCTGAAGCTTTCTTT. Encoded protein: CASGQGMVNAEAFF.